This T cell receptor beta chain was recorded in a study of T cells in Graves' hyperthyroidism and ophthalmopathy. The germline gives CDR1 SGDLS, CDR2 YYNGEE. This CDR3 is 18 amino acids long. J was trimmed by 4 bases and V by 1 base; bases with no gene match: 11. What was amplified from RNA transcripts were TCR beta CDR3 regions. The TCR CDR3 first-round RT-PCR relied on the HTBI primer set. TCRdb called the multiplex PCR reads again in MiXCR, with one record for every CDR3 protein. This sample has 350,000 to 400,000 distinct CDR3 sequences, with approximately 15% found just once. The PBMCs were sourced from fresh peripheral blood (more than 8.5 ml). This clonotype has just a few counts.

V gene TRBV9 combines with J gene TRBJ2-1; TRBD2 matches 10 bases. Sequencing used blood. This sequence originates from a woman aged 55-70 years with Graves' hyperthyroidism. CDR3 DNA sequence: TGTGCCAGCAGCGTAACCCTAGACCCGACTAGCGGGTACAATGAGCAGTTCTTC. This translates into CASSVTLDPTSGYNEQFF.